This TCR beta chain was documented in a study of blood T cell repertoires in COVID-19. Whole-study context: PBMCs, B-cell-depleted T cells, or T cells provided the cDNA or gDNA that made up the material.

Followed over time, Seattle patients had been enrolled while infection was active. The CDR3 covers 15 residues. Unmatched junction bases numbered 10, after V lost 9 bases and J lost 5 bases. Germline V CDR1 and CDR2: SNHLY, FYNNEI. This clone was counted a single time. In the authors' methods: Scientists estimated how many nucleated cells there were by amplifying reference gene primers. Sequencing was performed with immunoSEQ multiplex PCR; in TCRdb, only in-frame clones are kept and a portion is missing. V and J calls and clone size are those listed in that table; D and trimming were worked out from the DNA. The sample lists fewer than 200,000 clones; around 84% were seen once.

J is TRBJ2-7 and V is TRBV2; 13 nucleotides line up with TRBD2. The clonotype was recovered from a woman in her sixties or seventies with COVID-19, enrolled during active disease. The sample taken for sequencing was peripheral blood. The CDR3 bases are TGTGCCAGTTGGACTAGCGGGAGAGGGATCGACGAGCAGTACTTC. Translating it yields CASWTSGRGIDEQYF.